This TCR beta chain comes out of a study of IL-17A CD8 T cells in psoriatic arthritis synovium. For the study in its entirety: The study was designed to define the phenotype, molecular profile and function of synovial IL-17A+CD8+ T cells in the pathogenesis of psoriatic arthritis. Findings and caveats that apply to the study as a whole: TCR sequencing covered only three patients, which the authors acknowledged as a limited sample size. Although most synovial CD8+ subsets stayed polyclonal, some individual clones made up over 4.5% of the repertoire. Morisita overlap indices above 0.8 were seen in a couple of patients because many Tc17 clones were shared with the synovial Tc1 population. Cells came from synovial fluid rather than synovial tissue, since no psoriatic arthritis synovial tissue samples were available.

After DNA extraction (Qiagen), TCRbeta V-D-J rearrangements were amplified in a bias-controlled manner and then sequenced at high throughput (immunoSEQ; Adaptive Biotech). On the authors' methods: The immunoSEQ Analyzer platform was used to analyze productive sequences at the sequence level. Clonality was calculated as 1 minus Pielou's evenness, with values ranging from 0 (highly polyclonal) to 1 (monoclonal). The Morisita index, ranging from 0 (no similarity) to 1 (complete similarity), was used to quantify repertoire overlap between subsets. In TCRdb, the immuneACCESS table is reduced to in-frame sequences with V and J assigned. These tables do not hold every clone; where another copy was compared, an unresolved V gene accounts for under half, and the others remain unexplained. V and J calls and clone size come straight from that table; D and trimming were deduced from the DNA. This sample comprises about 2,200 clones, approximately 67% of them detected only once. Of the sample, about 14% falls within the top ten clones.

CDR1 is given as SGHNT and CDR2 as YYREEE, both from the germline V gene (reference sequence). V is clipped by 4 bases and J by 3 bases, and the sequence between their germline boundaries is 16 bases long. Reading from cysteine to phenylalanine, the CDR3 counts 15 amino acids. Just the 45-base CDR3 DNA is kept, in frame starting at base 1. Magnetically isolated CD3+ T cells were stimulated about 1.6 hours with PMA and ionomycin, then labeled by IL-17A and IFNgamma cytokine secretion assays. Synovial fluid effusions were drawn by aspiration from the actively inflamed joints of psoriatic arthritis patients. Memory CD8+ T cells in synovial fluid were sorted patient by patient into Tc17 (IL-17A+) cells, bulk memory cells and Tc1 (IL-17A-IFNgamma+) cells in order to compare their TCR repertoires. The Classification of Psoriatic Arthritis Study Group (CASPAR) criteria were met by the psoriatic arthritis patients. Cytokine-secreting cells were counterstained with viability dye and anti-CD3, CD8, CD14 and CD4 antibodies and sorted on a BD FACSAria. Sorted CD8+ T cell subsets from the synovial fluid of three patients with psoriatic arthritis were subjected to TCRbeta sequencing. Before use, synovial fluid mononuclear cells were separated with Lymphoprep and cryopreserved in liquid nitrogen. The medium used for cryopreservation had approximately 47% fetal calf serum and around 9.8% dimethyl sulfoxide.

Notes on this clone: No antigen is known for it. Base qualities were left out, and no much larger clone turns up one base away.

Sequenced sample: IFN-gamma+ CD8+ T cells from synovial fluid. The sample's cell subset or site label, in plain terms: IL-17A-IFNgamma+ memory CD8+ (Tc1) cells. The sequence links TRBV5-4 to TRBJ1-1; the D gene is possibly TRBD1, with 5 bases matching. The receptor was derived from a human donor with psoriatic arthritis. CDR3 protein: CASSDNGTPDTEAFF. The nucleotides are TGTGCCAGCAGCGACAACGGGACGCCCGACACTGAAGCTTTCTTT.